This TCR beta chain was sequenced in a study of a mutant IDH1 vaccine in newly diagnosed glioma. Study-level background: Patients had received radiotherapy, temozolomide, or both previously, most receiving both.

The CDR3 totals 16 residues. Per germline, CDR1 SNHLY and CDR2 FYNNEI. The V gene lost 6 bases and the J gene lost 0 bases, with 18 bases spanning the gap. Sequencing was performed with immunoSEQ multiplex PCR; in TCRdb, only in-frame clones are kept and a portion is missing. The sample lists about 32,000 clones; approximately 80% were seen once. As for time point: baseline, week 1 (first vaccination visit). Sample treatment: pre-vaccination baseline after standard-of-care therapy. The material was PBMCs, obtained from a glioma patient treated with radiotherapy, temozolomide or both. V is TRBV2 and J is TRBJ2-7, with D perhaps TRBD2 (7 bases). This clonotype was obtained from a man aged 30 to 45 with glioma. The CDR3: CASSQGGGGRSYEQYF. The CDR3 nucleotides read TGTGCCAGCAGCCAAGGGGGGGGAGGACGCTCCTACGAGCAGTACTTC.